One sample yielded the 17 T cell receptor beta chains listed below, sequenced in a study of T cell responses to AZD1222 COVID-19 vaccine. Produced via immunoSEQ multiplex PCR; TCRdb's table is partial and in-frame only. Among around 130,000 clones listed, roughly 93% were seen once. Specimen: peripheral blood, collected on day 0 of AZD1222 vaccination. The receptors were gathered from an adult in good health.

This chain joins TRBV9 and TRBJ2-7, with a weak D call TRBD1 (5 bases). The CDR3 consists of 15 residues. Germline values: CDR1 SGDLS, CDR2 YYNGEE. V was pared by 4 bases and J by 3 bases, with 17 bases between. The CDR3 DNA is TGTGCCAGCAGCCCACAACAGGTCGGGTTCTACGAGCAGTACTTC. This encodes CASSPQQVGFYEQYF. Using reference TRBV9 and TRBJ2-7 for the parts outside the CDR3, the full variable domain is DSGVTQTPKHLITATGQRVTLRCSPRSGDLSVYWYQQSLDQGLQFLIQYYNGEERAKGNILERFSAQQFPDLHSELNLSSLELGDSALYFCASSPQQVGFYEQYFGPGTRLTVT.

This clone was seen only once. CDR3 amino acids: CAWSVGVGSVYGYTF. The CDR3 region has the DNA TGTGCCTGGAGTGTGGGAGTAGGATCGGTCTATGGCTACACCTTC. The rearrangement uses TRBV30 and TRBJ1-2; D is unclear. V dropped 0 bases and J dropped 4 bases, with 15 bases sitting between them. The germline V gene has CDR1 GTSNPN and CDR2 SVGIG (reference sequence). There are 15 residues in the CDR3.

This chain connects TRBV7-9 to TRBJ2-7; tentative D call: TRBD1 (6 bases). The CDR3 loop spans 14 amino acids. Per the germline V gene, CDR1 is SEHNR and CDR2 is FQNEAQ (reference sequence). V dropped 7 bases and J dropped 0 bases, with 13 bases sitting between them. CDR3 region: CASNRAAVSYEQYF. The CDR3 DNA reads as TGTGCCAGCAACAGGGCGGCGGTCTCCTACGAGCAGTACTTC.

To note about this clone: The junction shows a germline mismatch at one end, possibly a read error. V is TRBV6-5 and J is TRBJ1-1; 7 nucleotides align to TRBD1. CDR3 length: 16 amino acids. CDR1 is MNHEY and CDR2 is SVGAGI in the germline V gene. CDR3 sequence: CASSYSQGSFVGEAFF. The CDR3 nucleotides are TGTGCCAGCAGCTACTCACAGGGGTCCTTTGTGGGTGAAGCTTTCTTT.

This sequence joins TRBV9 and TRBJ2-3; the D gene is possibly TRBD2 (6 bases). Germline V gene data show CDR1 as SGDLS and CDR2 as YYNGEE. V lost 7 bases, J lost 1 base, and 7 bases lay in between. This CDR3 has 12 amino acids. The CDR3 sequence: CASGGGTDTQYF. The CDR3 DNA follows: TGTGCCAGCGGAGGGGGCACAGATACGCAGTATTTT.

This chain uses TRBV19 with TRBJ2-2; possibly TRBD1 for D (7 bases). Germline CDR1 LNHDA, CDR2 SQIVND (reference sequence). There are 17 residues in the CDR3. The germline V and J ends were trimmed by 2 bases and 7 bases, with 20 bases remaining between them. This CDR3 is CASSIQGGAFFHGELFF. The CDR3 DNA follows: TGTGCCAGTAGTATACAGGGGGGAGCGTTTTTTCACGGGGAGCTGTTTTTT. Drawing the rest from reference TRBV19 and TRBJ2-2, the complete variable domain is DGGITQSPKYLFRKEGQNVTLSCEQNLNHDAMYWYRQDPGQGLRLIYYSQIVNDFQKGDIAEGYSVSREKKESFPLTVTSAQKNPTAFYLCASSIQGGAFFHGELFFGEGSRLTVL.

The chain links TRBV6-5 to TRBJ2-1, with a weak D call TRBD2 (5 bases). This CDR3 has 16 amino acids. V lost 0 bases and J 8 bases, leaving 17 bases between the germline ends. Germline values: CDR1 MNHEY, CDR2 SVGAGI. DNA for the CDR3: TGTGCCAGCAGTTACTCTCTCGGCGGCGGTAGCGATGAGCAGTTCTTC. Its translation is CASSYSLGGGSDEQFF.

The chain employs TRBV5-1 and TRBJ2-1; perhaps TRBD1 as D (5 bases). V shed 1 base and J shed 15 bases, with 17 bases lying between them. CDR1 is SGHRS, CDR2 YFSETQ, per germline. This CDR3 spans 13 amino acids. The CDR3 coding sequence is TGCGCCAGCAGCTTGAACCCCGATCAGGGTACGTTCTTC. This sequence encodes CASSLNPDQGTFF.

V usage is TRBV5-1 and J usage is TRBJ2-1; TRBD2 aligns across 9 bases. Looked up from germline, CDR1 is SGHRS and CDR2 is YFSETQ. Trimming removed 4 bases from V and 2 bases from J; junction bases left unmatched: 10. The CDR3 has 17 amino acids. The CDR3 DNA is TGCGCCAGCAGCCCGGGTAGCGGGAGTGGCGCCTACAATGAGCAGTTCTTC. Protein sequence: CASSPGSGSGAYNEQFF.

This chain links TRBV19 with TRBJ2-1, with D perhaps being TRBD1 or TRBD2 (6 bases each). Looked up from germline, CDR1 is LNHDA and CDR2 is SQIVND (reference sequence). Trimming left V 4 bases short and J 7 bases short, with 20 bases between. CDR3 size: 16 residues. The CDR3 loop reads CASSTQGGTTINEQFF. In DNA, the CDR3 is TGTGCCAGTAGTACCCAGGGCGGGACAACGATTAATGAGCAGTTCTTC.

This sequence joins TRBV5-1 and TRBJ2-7; D might be TRBD2 (6 bases). Looked up from germline, CDR1 is SGHRS and CDR2 is YFSETQ. The V end lost 0 bases, the J end lost 7 bases, and 11 bases lay between the germline ends. The CDR3 has 13 amino acids. CDR3 sequence (DNA): TGCGCCAGCAGCTTGGGTTCCGGGGGTGAGCAGTACTTC. This translates into CASSLGSGGEQYF.

This chain uses TRBV11-3 with TRBJ2-2; D call uncertain. From germline, CDR1 is SGHNT and CDR2 YENEEA. V was cut by 1 base and J by 6 bases, with 0 bases left in between. The CDR3 is made up of 11 amino acids. The CDR3, as DNA: TGTGCCAGCAGCTTAGCCGGGGAGCTGTTTTTT. Its protein is CASSLAGELFF.

The chain employs TRBV28 and TRBJ2-7, with 11 bases that match TRBD2. The CDR3 has 15 amino acids. Germline loops: CDR1 MDHEN, CDR2 SYDVKM. The ends lost 6 bases at V and 0 bases at J; junction bases unmatched: 4. In DNA, the CDR3 is TGTGCCAGCAGGACTAGCGGGACTCCCTCCTACGAGCAGTACTTC. It translates to CASRTSGTPSYEQYF.

The V gene is TRBV9, the J gene TRBJ2-1; D unresolved. V was shortened by 2 bases and J by 9 bases, with 6 bases between the two germline ends. The CDR3 has 11 residues. Germline V lookup: CDR1 SGDLS, CDR2 YYNGEE. CDR3 bases: TGTGCCAGCAGCGTCGGAGTTGAGCAGTTCTTC. This encodes CASSVGVEQFF.

The chain carries TRBV10-2 and TRBJ2-5; 11 nucleotides align to TRBD2. The CDR3 contains 16 residues. V lost 8 bases and J lost 2; bases outside the gene matches: 10. Per the germline V gene, CDR1 is WSHSY and CDR2 is SAAADI. CDR3 loop: CASGERLAGRQETQYF. CDR3 DNA: TGCGCCAGCGGGGAAAGACTAGCGGGGAGGCAAGAGACCCAGTACTTC.

This clone was found once. V and J are TRBV13 and TRBJ1-1; no definite D call. The CDR3 totals 15 residues. V lost 2 bases and J 1 base, leaving 11 bases between the germline ends. Germline CDR1 and CDR2: PRHDT and FYEKMQ (reference sequence). CDR3 in amino acids: CASSLIRLRNTEAFF. In DNA form, the CDR3 reads TGTGCCAGCAGCTTAATAAGACTAAGGAACACTGAAGCTTTCTTT. The whole variable domain, filled in from reference TRBV13 and TRBJ1-1, reads AAGVIQSPRHLIKEKRETATLKCYPIPRHDTVYWYQQGPGQDPQFLISFYEKMQSDKGSIPDRFSAQQFSDYHSELNMSSLELGDSALYFCASSLIRLRNTEAFFGQGTRLTVV.

This chain joins TRBV3-1 (or the pseudogene TRBV3-2) and TRBJ1-3; unclear D gene. The CDR3 has 12 amino acids. The V and J ends lost 3 bases and 1 base respectively, with 1 base between them. Per the germline V gene, CDR1 is LGHDT and CDR2 is YNNKEL (reference sequence). This CDR3 is CASSHSGNTIYF. The CDR3 nucleotides read TGTGCCAGCAGCCATTCTGGAAACACCATATATTTT.